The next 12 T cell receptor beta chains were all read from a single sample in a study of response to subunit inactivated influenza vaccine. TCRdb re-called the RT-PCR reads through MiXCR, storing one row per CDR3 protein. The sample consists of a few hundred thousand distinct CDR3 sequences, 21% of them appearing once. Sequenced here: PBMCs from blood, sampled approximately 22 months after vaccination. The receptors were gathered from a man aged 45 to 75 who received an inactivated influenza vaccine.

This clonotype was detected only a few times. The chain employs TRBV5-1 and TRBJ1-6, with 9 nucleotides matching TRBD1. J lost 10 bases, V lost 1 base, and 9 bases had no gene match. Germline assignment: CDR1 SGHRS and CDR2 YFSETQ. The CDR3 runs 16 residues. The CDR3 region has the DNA TGCGCCAGCAGCTTGTGGGGACAGGGCGGTGGATCACCCCTCCACTTT. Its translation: CASSLWGQGGGSPLHF.

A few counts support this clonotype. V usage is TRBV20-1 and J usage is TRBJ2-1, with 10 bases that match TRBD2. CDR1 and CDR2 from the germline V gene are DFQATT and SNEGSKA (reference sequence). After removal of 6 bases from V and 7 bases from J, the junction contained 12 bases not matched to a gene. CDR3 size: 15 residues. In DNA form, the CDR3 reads TGCAGTGCAAGCAAGCCGGGACTAGCGCGGAATGAGCAGTTCTTC. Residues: CSASKPGLARNEQFF.

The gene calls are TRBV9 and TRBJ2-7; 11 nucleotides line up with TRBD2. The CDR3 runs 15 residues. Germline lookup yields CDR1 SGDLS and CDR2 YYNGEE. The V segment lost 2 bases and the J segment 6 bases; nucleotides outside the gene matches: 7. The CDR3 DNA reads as TGTGCCAGCAGCGTTGACTGGGGACTAGCGGTCGAGCAGTACTTC. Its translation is CASSVDWGLAVEQYF. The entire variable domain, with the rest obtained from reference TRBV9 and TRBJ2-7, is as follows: DSGVTQTPKHLITATGQRVTLRCSPRSGDLSVYWYQQSLDQGLQFLIQYYNGEERAKGNILERFSAQQFPDLHSELNLSSLELGDSALYFCASSVDWGLAVEQYFGPGTRLTVT.

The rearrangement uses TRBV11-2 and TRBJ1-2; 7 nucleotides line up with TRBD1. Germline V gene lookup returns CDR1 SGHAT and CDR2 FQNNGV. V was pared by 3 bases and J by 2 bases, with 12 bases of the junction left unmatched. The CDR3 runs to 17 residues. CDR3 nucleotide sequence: TGTGCCAGCAGCTTTTATAGGGGGCCTACGCTCAACTATGGCTACACCTTC. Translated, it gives CASSFYRGPTLNYGYTF.

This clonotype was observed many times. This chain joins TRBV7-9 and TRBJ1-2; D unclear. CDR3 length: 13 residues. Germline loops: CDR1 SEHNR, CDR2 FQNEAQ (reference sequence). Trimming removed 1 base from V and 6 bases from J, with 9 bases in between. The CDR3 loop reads CASSLVSGDGYTF. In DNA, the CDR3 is TGTGCCAGCAGCTTAGTCTCTGGGGATGGCTACACCTTC.

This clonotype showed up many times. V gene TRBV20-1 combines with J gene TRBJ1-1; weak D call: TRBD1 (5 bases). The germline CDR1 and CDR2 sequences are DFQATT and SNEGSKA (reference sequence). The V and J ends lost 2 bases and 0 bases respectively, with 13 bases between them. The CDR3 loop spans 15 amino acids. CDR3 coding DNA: TGCAGTGCTAGACAACAGGTTATATTGAACACTGAAGCTTTCTTT. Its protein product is CSARQQVILNTEAFF.

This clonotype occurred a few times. The CDR3 DNA follows: TGCAGTGCTAGAGTAGCGGATTCTCTAAAAAATGAGCAGTTCTTC. This codes for CSARVADSLKNEQFF. The V gene is TRBV20-1, the J gene TRBJ2-1, with D tentatively TRBD2 (6 bases). The V and J ends lost 1 base and 7 bases respectively, with 17 bases between them. CDR3 length: 15 amino acids. CDR1 is DFQATT, CDR2 SNEGSKA, per germline (reference sequence).

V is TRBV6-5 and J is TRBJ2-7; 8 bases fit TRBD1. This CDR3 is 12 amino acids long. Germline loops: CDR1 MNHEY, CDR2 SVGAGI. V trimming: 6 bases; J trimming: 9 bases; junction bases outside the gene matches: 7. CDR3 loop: CASRSRGQGQYF. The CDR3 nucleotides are TGTGCCAGCAGATCCAGGGGGCAGGGGCAGTACTTC.

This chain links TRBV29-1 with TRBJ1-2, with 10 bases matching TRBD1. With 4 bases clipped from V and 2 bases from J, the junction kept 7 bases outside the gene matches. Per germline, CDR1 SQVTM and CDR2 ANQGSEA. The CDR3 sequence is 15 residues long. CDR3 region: CSVGADRGQNYGYTF. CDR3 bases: TGCAGCGTTGGGGCCGACAGGGGGCAGAACTATGGCTACACCTTC.

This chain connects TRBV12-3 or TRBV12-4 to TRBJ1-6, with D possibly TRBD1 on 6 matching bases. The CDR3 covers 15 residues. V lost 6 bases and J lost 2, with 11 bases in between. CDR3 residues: CASRPKGAYNSPLHF. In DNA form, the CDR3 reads TGTGCCAGCAGACCTAAGGGGGCCTATAATTCACCCCTCCACTTT.

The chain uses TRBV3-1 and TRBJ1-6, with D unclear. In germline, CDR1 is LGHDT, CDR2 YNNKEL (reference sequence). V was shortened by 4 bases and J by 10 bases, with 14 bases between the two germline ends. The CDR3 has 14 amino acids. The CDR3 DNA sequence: TGTGCCAGCAGCCCCGGTGGCAGGCCCTCACCCCTCCACTTT. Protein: CASSPGGRPSPLHF.

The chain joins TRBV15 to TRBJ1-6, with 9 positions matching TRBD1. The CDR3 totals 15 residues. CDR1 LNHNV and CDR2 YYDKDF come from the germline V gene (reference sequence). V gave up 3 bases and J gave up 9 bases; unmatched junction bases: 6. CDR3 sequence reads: CATSRDRGPGSPLHF. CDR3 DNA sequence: TGTGCCACCAGCAGGGACAGGGGTCCGGGTTCACCCCTCCACTTT.